A single sample is the source of the 17 T cell receptor beta chains below, sequenced in a study of blood T cell repertoires in COVID-19. Sequencing was performed with immunoSEQ multiplex PCR; in TCRdb, only in-frame clones are kept and a portion is missing. The table includes roughly 100,000 clones, roughly 76% detected once. Sequenced input: peripheral blood. The source of these receptors is a woman in her seventies with acute or convalescent COVID-19.

CDR3 amino acids: CASSITRFTPYNEQFF. CDR3 in DNA: TGTGCCAGTAGTATTACGCGGTTTACCCCCTACAATGAGCAGTTCTTC. The rearrangement links TRBV19 to TRBJ2-1; no clear D gene. The length of the CDR3 is 16 residues. In germline, CDR1 is LNHDA, CDR2 SQIVND (reference sequence). Trimming took off 3 bases at V and 2 bases at J, with 14 bases between the two ends.

V is TRBV5-6 and J is TRBJ2-7; perhaps TRBD1 as D (5 bases). Germline assignment: CDR1 SGHDT and CDR2 YYEEEE. V was cut by 0 bases and J by 1 base, with 5 bases left in between. The CDR3 length is 13 residues. This CDR3 reads CASSLDRSYEQYF. The CDR3, as DNA: TGTGCCAGCAGCTTGGACAGGTCCTACGAGCAGTACTTC.

The chain is built from TRBV21-1 and TRBJ2-1; the table's D call, TRBD1, was not checked against the DNA. TRBV21-1 is shown as a pseudogene. The CDR3 has 15 residues. CDR3: CASSTGTGDYNEQFF. The CDR3 region has the DNA TGTGCCAGCAGCACCGGGACAGGGGACTACAATGAGCAGTTCTTC.

This clone appeared a few times. The chain recombines TRBV25-1 with TRBJ2-7, with D maybe TRBD1 (5 bases). Trimming shortened V by 6 bases and J by 3 bases, and 18 bases separated the two germline ends. CDR3 size: 15 residues. Per the germline V gene, CDR1 is MGHDK and CDR2 is SYGVNS. The CDR3 nucleotides are TGTGCCAGCAGCGCCTTTGGACACCAACTCTACGAGCAGTACTTC. Its protein product is CASSAFGHQLYEQYF.

This chain links TRBV19 with TRBJ2-7; possible D gene TRBD2, 6 bases. From germline, CDR1 is LNHDA and CDR2 SQIVND (reference sequence). This CDR3 has 14 amino acids. Trimming cost V 6 bases and J 0 bases, with 12 bases left between them. CDR3: CASSPWEASYEQYF. CDR3 bases: TGTGCCAGTAGCCCCTGGGAGGCCTCCTACGAGCAGTACTTC.

This clone appeared a single time. V is TRBV28 and J is TRBJ2-7; no firm D call. The germline V and J ends were trimmed by 5 bases and 3 bases, with 14 bases remaining between them. Germline CDR1 is MDHEN and CDR2 is SYDVKM. The CDR3 extends over 14 amino acids. CDR3 residues: CASSPLSEFYEQYF. CDR3 nucleotides: TGTGCCAGCAGTCCCCTAAGCGAATTCTACGAGCAGTACTTC.

V gene TRBV18 combines with J gene TRBJ2-2; possibly TRBD2 for D (6 bases). Trimming stripped 3 bases from V and 7 bases from J, with 15 bases between. CDR1 and CDR2 (germline): KGHSH, LQKENI. The CDR3 is made up of 15 amino acids. The CDR3 nucleotides are TGTGCCAGCTCACCTAAGGGACCCGGGAGCGGGGAGCTGTTTTTT. Its translation: CASSPKGPGSGELFF.

In its sample, this clone was seen once. This chain uses TRBV5-5 with TRBJ2-7; possibly TRBD2 for D (7 bases). V lost 5 bases to trimming and J lost 0 bases, with 12 bases between them. Germline V gene data show CDR1 as SGHKS and CDR2 as YYEKEE (reference sequence). The CDR3 covers 14 residues. CDR3 loop: CASRGAGVSYEQYF. The CDR3 DNA sequence: TGTGCCAGCAGGGGGGCGGGGGTCTCCTACGAGCAGTACTTC.

This chain uses TRBV3-1 (or the pseudogene TRBV3-2) with TRBJ2-7; TRBD1 matches 8 bases. V lost 1 base, J lost 6 bases, and 8 bases stayed unmatched. This CDR3 is 15 amino acids long. Germline-derived CDR1 and CDR2 are LGHDT and YNNKEL (reference sequence). CDR3 loop: CASSQVSRGPGEQYF. In DNA form, the CDR3 reads TGTGCCAGCAGCCAAGTATCCAGGGGGCCGGGCGAGCAGTACTTC.

The chain carries TRBV2 and TRBJ2-1, with TRBD2 as a possible D gene (8 bases). Germline CDR1 reads SNHLY; CDR2 reads FYNNEI. Trimming cost V 8 bases and J 0 bases, with 29 bases left between them. This CDR3 spans 20 amino acids. The CDR3 region has the DNA TGTGCCAGCCAGGGACAGTGGACTAGCCCACCGAGGAACTCCTACAATGAGCAGTTCTTC. It yields the protein CASQGQWTSPPRNSYNEQFF.

The chain is built from TRBV5-1 and TRBJ2-6; possible D gene TRBD1, 6 bases. Trimming removed 0 bases from V and 0 bases from J, with 13 bases in between. Germline V gene lookup returns CDR1 SGHRS and CDR2 YFSETQ. This CDR3 contains 18 residues. CDR3 amino acids: CASSLVAGAVSGANVLTF. CDR3 in DNA: TGCGCCAGCAGCTTGGTGGCAGGGGCCGTCTCTGGGGCCAACGTCCTGACTTTC.

This chain links TRBV7-8 with TRBJ2-7; 12 bases agree with TRBD2. From germline, CDR1 is SGHVS and CDR2 FQNEAQ. The V gene end was trimmed by 4 bases and the J gene end by 6 bases; junction bases not matched to a gene: 7. The CDR3 has 15 amino acids. CDR3 in DNA: TGTGCCAGCAGCTCTAGACTAGCGGGAGATAGCGAGCAGTACTTC. The encoded protein is CASSSRLAGDSEQYF.

The chain carries TRBV7-2 and TRBJ2-6, with D uncertain. Between the trimmed V and J ends, which lost 5 bases and 0 bases, there was a span of 8 bases. The CDR3 extends over 15 amino acids. CDR1 and CDR2 from the germline V gene are SGHTA and FQGNSA. This CDR3 reads CASSLRHSGANVLTF. The CDR3 region has the DNA TGTGCCAGCAGCCTACGCCACTCTGGGGCCAACGTCCTGACTTTC.

This chain joins TRBV7-9 and TRBJ1-1; no definite D call. The CDR3 runs 12 residues. CDR1 and CDR2 (germline): SEHNR, FQNEAQ (reference sequence). V dropped 1 base and J dropped 12 bases, with 12 bases sitting between them. The CDR3 sequence is CASSLDRPIPFF. DNA for the CDR3: TGTGCCAGCAGCTTAGATCGCCCTATACCTTTCTTT.

The chain is built from TRBV11-2 and TRBJ2-7; 9 bases are a match to TRBD1. CDR3 length equals 13 residues. V was clipped by 3 bases and J by 7 bases; unmatched bases: 4. Germline V gene sequence: CDR1 SGHAT, CDR2 FQNNGV. In DNA, the CDR3 is TGTGCCAGCAGCTTCGGGACAGGGCGGGAGCAGTACTTC. This translates into CASSFGTGREQYF.

The chain combines TRBV28 with TRBJ2-7, with a weak D call TRBD2 (5 bases). CDR3 length equals 14 residues. Trimming cost V 1 base and J 1 base, with 8 bases left between them. Per germline, CDR1 MDHEN and CDR2 SYDVKM. The CDR3 is CASSLSGDSYEQYF. The CDR3 DNA follows: TGTGCCAGCAGTTTATCCGGGGATTCCTACGAGCAGTACTTC.

The chain is built from TRBV10-2 and TRBJ1-2; D is perhaps TRBD1 (5 bases). The V gene's germline CDR1 is WSHSY and CDR2 SAAADI. V was trimmed by 0 bases and J by 8 bases, leaving 13 bases between them. This CDR3 contains 14 residues. CDR3 sequence (DNA): TGCGCCAGCAGTGAGTCGAGGGACTTCGGGGGCTACACCTTC. Translating it yields CASSESRDFGGYTF.